This T cell receptor beta chain was obtained from a study of blood T cell repertoires in COVID-19. Whole-study context: The samples span acute and convalescent COVID-19 from the United States, Italy and Spain. Sample material is recorded as cDNA or gDNA derived from T cells, B-cell-depleted T cells, or PBMCs.

The protocol was immunoSEQ multiplex PCR, while the TCRdb copy is restricted to in-frame clones and leaves out a portion. The table lists approximately 270,000 clones, approximately 89% of them singletons, with approximately 2.9% in the top ten. Clinical histories supplied by participants themselves formed the basis of cohort assignment. Looked up from germline, CDR1 is GTSNPN and CDR2 is SVGIG (reference sequence). The CDR3 is 14 amino acids. The V end was cut by 0 bases, the J end by 0 bases, with 8 bases between. The chain is built from TRBV30 and TRBJ1-1; no clear D gene. The sequence derives from a man in his forties or fifties who had been exposed to COVID-19. The specimen was PBMCs or T cells enriched from blood (not recorded which). CDR3: CAWSVPGVNTEAFF. CDR3 sequence (DNA): TGTGCCTGGAGTGTACCAGGTGTGAACACTGAAGCTTTCTTT.